The rows below give T cell receptor beta chains drawn from one sample of a study of CD8 T cells in ankylosing spondylitis. Via MiXCR, TCRdb re-called the 5' RACE reads, giving one row per CDR3 protein. In the table there are 300,000 to 350,000 distinct CDR3 sequences, approximately 15% of which are singletons. Specimen: blood, either unsorted or a sorted T cell fraction (not recorded which). The receptors derive from a male donor with ankylosing spondylitis or in good health (not recorded which). CDR3s include the opening cysteine and the closing phenylalanine or tryptophan. A D gene is named only where the DNA matches it firmly. Not every row has a clone size; where given, it reads once, few, many or a size class.

V gene: TRBV5-1
J gene: TRBJ2-1
D gene: -
clone size: many
CDR3 DNA: TGCGCCAGCAGCTTTAGGGTCATTGGTGAGCAGTTCTTC
CDR3 protein: CASSFRVIGEQFF

V gene: TRBV3-1
J gene: TRBJ2-1
D gene: -
clone size: few
CDR3 DNA: TGTGCCAGCAGCCATGGGAGTGAGCAGTTCTTC
CDR3 protein: CASSHGSEQFF

V gene: TRBV7-9
J gene: TRBJ1-1
D gene: -
clone size: -
CDR3 DNA: TGTGCCAGCAGCTTAAGGGCGGGAGACACTGAAGCTTTCTTT
CDR3 protein: CASSLRAGDTEAFF

V gene: TRBV29-1
J gene: TRBJ2-1
D gene: TRBD2
clone size: -
CDR3 DNA: TGCAGCGTTGAAGGAGGAACTAGCGGTTACAATGAGCAGTTCTTC
CDR3 protein: CSVEGGTSGYNEQFF

V gene: TRBV6-1
J gene: TRBJ1-3
D gene: TRBD1
clone size: few
CDR3 DNA: TGTGCCAGCAGCCGCGGACAGGCGGCTGGAAACACCATATATTTT
CDR3 protein: CASSRGQAAGNTIYF

V gene: TRBV6-1
J gene: TRBJ1-4
D gene: TRBD1
clone size: -
CDR3 DNA: TGTGCCAGCAGTGAAGAATGGACAGGGACTAATGAAAAACTGTTTTTT
CDR3 protein: CASSEEWTGTNEKLFF

V gene: TRBV20-1
J gene: TRBJ1-5
D gene: TRBD1
clone size: few
CDR3 DNA: TGCAGTGCAAACCCCGGGACAGGGGACACAATGCTCCAGCATTTT
CDR3 protein: CSANPGTGDTMLQHF

V gene: TRBV5-1
J gene: TRBJ2-2
D gene: TRBD2
clone size: few
CDR3 DNA: TGCGCCAGCAGGGCTAGCGGGATTGTGGGGGAGCTGTTTTTT
CDR3 protein: CASRASGIVGELFF

V gene: TRBV6-2/TRBV6-3
J gene: TRBJ2-5
D gene: -
clone size: many
CDR3 DNA: TGTGCCAGCAGCGCTTTTCGAGAGCAAGAGACCCAGTACTTC
CDR3 protein: CASSAFREQETQYF

V gene: TRBV4-1
J gene: TRBJ1-4
D gene: -
clone size: -
CDR3 DNA: TGCGCCAGCAGCTTTTACGGAGGGGGTGTGGGAGAAAAACTGTTTTTT
CDR3 protein: CASSFYGGGVGEKLFF

V gene: TRBV3-1
J gene: TRBJ1-6
D gene: -
clone size: -
CDR3 DNA: TGTGCCAGCAGCCAAACGGGGAATCCCCTCCACTTT
CDR3 protein: CASSQTGNPLHF

V gene: TRBV20-1
J gene: TRBJ1-1
D gene: -
clone size: once
CDR3 DNA: TGCAGTGCTAGAGTTAACAGGAACACTGAGGCTTTCTTT
CDR3 protein: CSARVNRNTEAFF

V gene: TRBV20-1
J gene: TRBJ2-2
D gene: -
clone size: -
CDR3 DNA: TGCAGTGCTAGGAGGCAGTCTAGGGCCGGGGAGCTGTTTTTT
CDR3 protein: CSARRQSRAGELFF

V gene: TRBV5-1
J gene: TRBJ1-5
D gene: -
clone size: -
CDR3 DNA: TGCGCCAGCAGCGCCTCGGGGGGGTTTAATCAGCCCCAGCATTTT
CDR3 protein: CASSASGGFNQPQHF

V gene: TRBV7-2
J gene: TRBJ2-7
D gene: TRBD2
clone size: -
CDR3 DNA: TGTGCCAGCAGCTGGGCTAGCGGGCCCTACGAGCAGTACTTC
CDR3 protein: CASSWASGPYEQYF

V gene: TRBV18
J gene: TRBJ2-7
D gene: TRBD2
clone size: many
CDR3 DNA: TGTGCCAGCTCCCCGCAACTAGCGGGAACCTACGAGCAGTACTTC
CDR3 protein: CASSPQLAGTYEQYF

V gene: TRBV10-1
J gene: TRBJ2-5
D gene: -
clone size: -
CDR3 DNA: TGCGCCAGCAGTGAGAGCCTGGGGGCGCCGAACCAAGAGACCCAGTACTTC
CDR3 protein: CASSESLGAPNQETQYF

V gene: TRBV18
J gene: TRBJ2-3
D gene: -
clone size: few
CDR3 DNA: TGTGCCAGCTCACCGGAGGCAGATACGCAGTATTTT
CDR3 protein: CASSPEADTQYF

V gene: TRBV7-2
J gene: TRBJ2-3
D gene: TRBD2
clone size: many
CDR3 DNA: TGTGCCAGCAGCTCCCAAGGGCGGGGGGATACGCAGTATTTT
CDR3 protein: CASSSQGRGDTQYF

V gene: TRBV12-3/TRBV12-4
J gene: TRBJ1-6
D gene: -
clone size: -
CDR3 DNA: TGTGCCAGCAGTTCCCACAGGGATTCACCCCTCCACTTT
CDR3 protein: CASSSHRDSPLHF

V gene: TRBV5-4
J gene: TRBJ2-5
D gene: TRBD1
clone size: few
CDR3 DNA: TGTGCCAGCAGCTTCACAGGGGAAGAGACCCAGTACTTC
CDR3 protein: CASSFTGEETQYF

V gene: TRBV20-1
J gene: TRBJ2-7
D gene: TRBD1
clone size: few
CDR3 DNA: TGCAGTGCCAACAAACCTCCGGGACAGGGGCAAGCCGAGCAGTACTTC
CDR3 protein: CSANKPPGQGQAEQYF

V gene: TRBV7-8
J gene: TRBJ1-2
D gene: -
clone size: few
CDR3 DNA: TGTGCCAGCAGCTTACAGGGGTTCGACTATGGCTACACCTTC
CDR3 protein: CASSLQGFDYGYTF

V gene: TRBV11-3
J gene: TRBJ1-1
D gene: -
clone size: -
CDR3 DNA: TGTGCCAGCAGCTTAGTGGGGACGGGAAGGGCTTTCTTT
CDR3 protein: CASSLVGTGRAFF

V gene: TRBV5-1
J gene: TRBJ2-1
D gene: -
clone size: -
CDR3 DNA: TGCGCCAGCAGCAAGGACACCACCATGTACAATGAGCAGTTCTTC
CDR3 protein: CASSKDTTMYNEQFF

V gene: TRBV5-1
J gene: TRBJ2-1
D gene: -
clone size: few
CDR3 DNA: TGCGCCAGCAGCTTGCAGGCAGAAAAATACAATGAGCAGTTCTTC
CDR3 protein: CASSLQAEKYNEQFF

V gene: TRBV10-3
J gene: TRBJ2-7
D gene: -
clone size: -
CDR3 DNA: TGTGCCATCAGTGCTCAACAGAGCTACGAGCAGTACTTC
CDR3 protein: CAISAQQSYEQYF

V gene: TRBV3-1
J gene: TRBJ2-7
D gene: -
clone size: few
CDR3 DNA: TGTGCCAGCAGCCAAGGAGGGGTATCCGAGCAGTACTTC
CDR3 protein: CASSQGGVSEQYF

V gene: TRBV25-1
J gene: TRBJ2-1
D gene: -
clone size: many
CDR3 DNA: TGTGCCAGCAGTGACCTAAACAATGAGCAGTTCTTC
CDR3 protein: CASSDLNNEQFF

V gene: TRBV21-1
J gene: TRBJ1-1
D gene: -
clone size: -
CDR3 DNA: TGTGCCAGCACCGTGGACAGGGAAACTGAAGCTTTCTTT
CDR3 protein: CASTVDRETEAFF

V gene: TRBV7-9
J gene: TRBJ2-1
D gene: -
clone size: few
CDR3 DNA: TGTGCCAGCAGCACGGGTGGACCATACAATGAGCAGTTCTTC
CDR3 protein: CASSTGGPYNEQFF

V gene: TRBV12-3/TRBV12-4
J gene: TRBJ1-2
D gene: -
clone size: few
CDR3 DNA: TGTGCCAGCAGTTTAATCGACCGCCGGGTTGGCTACACCTTC
CDR3 protein: CASSLIDRRVGYTF

V gene: TRBV2
J gene: TRBJ2-2
D gene: TRBD1
clone size: -
CDR3 DNA: TGTGCCAGCAGTGGGGGACAGGGGGCTCCCGGGGAGCTGTTTTTT
CDR3 protein: CASSGGQGAPGELFF

V gene: TRBV5-6
J gene: TRBJ1-4
D gene: -
clone size: -
CDR3 DNA: TGTGCCAGCAGCGCGCTAGAAGGCTCTAATGAAAAACTGTTTTTT
CDR3 protein: CASSALEGSNEKLFF

V gene: TRBV20-1
J gene: TRBJ1-4
D gene: -
clone size: few
CDR3 DNA: TGCAGTGCTAGAGAGGGGGCTAGCGGTGAAAAACTGTTTTTT
CDR3 protein: CSAREGASGEKLFF

V gene: TRBV29-1
J gene: TRBJ1-1
D gene: TRBD1
clone size: few
CDR3 DNA: TGCAGCGTTGGACAGGGTGGTTTGAACACTGAAGCTTTCTTT
CDR3 protein: CSVGQGGLNTEAFF

V gene: TRBV12-3/TRBV12-4
J gene: TRBJ2-3
D gene: -
clone size: few
CDR3 DNA: TGTGCCAGCAGTCAAAGACAGGATACGCAGTATTTT
CDR3 protein: CASSQRQDTQYF

V gene: TRBV11-2
J gene: TRBJ2-1
D gene: -
clone size: few
CDR3 DNA: TGTGCCAGCAGCTTAGCGGGGGCGACGGGGGAGCAGTTCTTC
CDR3 protein: CASSLAGATGEQFF

V gene: TRBV27
J gene: TRBJ2-4
D gene: -
clone size: few
CDR3 DNA: TGTGCCAGCAGTTCACCCCCCGGCAACATTCAGTACTTC
CDR3 protein: CASSSPPGNIQYF

V gene: TRBV27
J gene: TRBJ2-2
D gene: TRBD1
clone size: few
CDR3 DNA: TGTGCCACCTGGGACAGGCCGACCTCCGGGGAGCTGTTTTTT
CDR3 protein: CATWDRPTSGELFF

V gene: TRBV7-2
J gene: TRBJ1-1
D gene: -
clone size: -
CDR3 DNA: TGTGCCAGCAGCCGAACTAGACACCCAAGCACTGAAGCTTTCTTT
CDR3 protein: CASSRTRHPSTEAFF

V gene: TRBV2
J gene: TRBJ2-6
D gene: -
clone size: -
CDR3 DNA: TGTGCCAGCAGTGAAATGGGGTCTGGGGCCAACGTCCTGACTTTC
CDR3 protein: CASSEMGSGANVLTF

V gene: TRBV7-9
J gene: TRBJ2-1
D gene: -
clone size: -
CDR3 DNA: TGTGCCAGCAGGCTGGCCTCGTTGGGGGGCTCCTACAATGAGCAGTTCTTC
CDR3 protein: CASRLASLGGSYNEQFF

V gene: TRBV5-1
J gene: TRBJ1-2
D gene: -
clone size: -
CDR3 DNA: TGCGCCAGCAGCTTGGGCGACGGCGCTAACTATGGCTACACCTTC
CDR3 protein: CASSLGDGANYGYTF

V gene: TRBV20-1
J gene: TRBJ2-2
D gene: TRBD2
clone size: few
CDR3 DNA: TGCAGTGCTAGGGACGTTAGCGGGGGGATAACCGGGGAGCTGTTTTTT
CDR3 protein: CSARDVSGGITGELFF

V gene: TRBV20-1
J gene: TRBJ2-7
D gene: -
clone size: many
CDR3 DNA: TGCAGTGCTAGAGAGGCAGGGATGCGCGAGCAGTACTTC
CDR3 protein: CSAREAGMREQYF

V gene: TRBV12-3/TRBV12-4
J gene: TRBJ2-7
D gene: -
clone size: -
CDR3 DNA: TGTGCCAGCAGTTCGACTCCGTCTTCCTACGAGCAGTACTTC
CDR3 protein: CASSSTPSSYEQYF

V gene: TRBV28
J gene: TRBJ2-3
D gene: -
clone size: -
CDR3 DNA: TGTGCCAGCAGGGCCGCTAGCACAGATACGCAGTATTTT
CDR3 protein: CASRAASTDTQYF

V gene: TRBV3-1
J gene: TRBJ2-2
D gene: -
clone size: -
CDR3 DNA: TGTGCCAGCAGCCAAGACAGGGCCGGGGAGCTGTTTTTT
CDR3 protein: CASSQDRAGELFF

V gene: TRBV11-2
J gene: TRBJ1-3
D gene: -
clone size: -
CDR3 DNA: TGTGCCAGCAGTTGGGACGTAGGAAACACCATATATTTT
CDR3 protein: CASSWDVGNTIYF

V gene: TRBV5-1
J gene: TRBJ1-1
D gene: -
clone size: many
CDR3 DNA: TGCGCCAGCAGCTTGGTACAGATGAACACTGAAGCTTTCTTT
CDR3 protein: CASSLVQMNTEAFF